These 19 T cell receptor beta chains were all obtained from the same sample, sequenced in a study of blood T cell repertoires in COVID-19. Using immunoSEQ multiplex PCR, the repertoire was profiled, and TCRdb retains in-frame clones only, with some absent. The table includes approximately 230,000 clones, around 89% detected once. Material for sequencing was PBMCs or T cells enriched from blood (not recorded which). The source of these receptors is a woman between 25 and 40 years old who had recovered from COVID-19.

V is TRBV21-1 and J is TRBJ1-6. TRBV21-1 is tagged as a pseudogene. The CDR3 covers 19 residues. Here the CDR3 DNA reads TGTGCCAGCAGCTCAAATTCGGGGGGCGAGGGCTCCTATAATTCACCCCTCCACTTT. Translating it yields CASSSNSGGEGSYNSPLHF.

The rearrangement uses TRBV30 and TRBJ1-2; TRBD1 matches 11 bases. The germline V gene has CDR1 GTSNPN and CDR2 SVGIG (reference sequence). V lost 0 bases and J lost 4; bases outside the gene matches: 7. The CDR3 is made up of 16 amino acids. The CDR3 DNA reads TGTGCCTGGAGTGTGGGGACAGGGGGAATTAGCTATGGCTACACCTTC. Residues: CAWSVGTGGISYGYTF.

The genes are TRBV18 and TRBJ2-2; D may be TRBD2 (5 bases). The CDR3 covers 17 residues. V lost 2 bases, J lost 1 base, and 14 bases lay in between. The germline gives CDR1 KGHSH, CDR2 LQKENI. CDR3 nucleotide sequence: TGTGCCAGCTCACCAAGCCTAGCTTGGGAGAACACCGGGGAGCTGTTTTTT. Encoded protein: CASSPSLAWENTGELFF.

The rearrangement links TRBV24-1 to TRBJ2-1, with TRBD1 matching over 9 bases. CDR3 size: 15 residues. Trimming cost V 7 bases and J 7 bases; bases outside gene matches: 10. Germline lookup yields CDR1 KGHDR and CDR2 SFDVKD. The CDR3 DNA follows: TGTGCCACCAGGGAGGGACAGGGTGTGCGGAATGAGCAGTTCTTC. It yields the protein CATREGQGVRNEQFF.

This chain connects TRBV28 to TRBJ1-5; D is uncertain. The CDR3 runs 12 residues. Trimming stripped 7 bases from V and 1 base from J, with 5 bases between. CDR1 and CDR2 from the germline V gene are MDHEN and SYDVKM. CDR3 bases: TGTGCCAGCACCCAGAGCAATCAGCCCCAGCATTTT. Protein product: CASTQSNQPQHF.

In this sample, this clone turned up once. This chain's CDR3 is CASSYGRGNYGYTF. In DNA form, the CDR3 reads TGTGCCAGCAGTTACGGCAGGGGGAACTATGGCTACACCTTC. The gene calls are TRBV27 and TRBJ1-2; 7 bases agree with TRBD1. There are 14 residues in the CDR3. The V and J ends lost 4 bases and 2 bases, in that order; junction bases with no gene match: 4. CDR1 MNHEY and CDR2 SMNVEV come from the germline V gene (reference sequence).

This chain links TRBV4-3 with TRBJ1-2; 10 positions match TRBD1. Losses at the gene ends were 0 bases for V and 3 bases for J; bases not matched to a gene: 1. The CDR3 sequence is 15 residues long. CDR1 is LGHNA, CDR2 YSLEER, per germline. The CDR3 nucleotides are TGCGCCAGCAGCCAAGAGACAGGGGGCCACTATGGCTACACCTTC. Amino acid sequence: CASSQETGGHYGYTF.

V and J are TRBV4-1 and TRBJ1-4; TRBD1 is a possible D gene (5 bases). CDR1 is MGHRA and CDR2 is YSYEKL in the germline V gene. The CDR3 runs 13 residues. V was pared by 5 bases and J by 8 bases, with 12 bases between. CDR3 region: CASSGAGSEKLFF. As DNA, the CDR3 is TGCGCCAGCAGCGGGGCAGGCTCCGAAAAACTGTTTTTT.

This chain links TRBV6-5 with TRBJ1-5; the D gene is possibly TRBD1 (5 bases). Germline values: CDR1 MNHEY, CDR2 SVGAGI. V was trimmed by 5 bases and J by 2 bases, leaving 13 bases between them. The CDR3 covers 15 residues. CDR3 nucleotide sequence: TGTGCCAGCAGTCCTCGGCGGGACGGCAATCAGCCCCAGCATTTT. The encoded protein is CASSPRRDGNQPQHF.

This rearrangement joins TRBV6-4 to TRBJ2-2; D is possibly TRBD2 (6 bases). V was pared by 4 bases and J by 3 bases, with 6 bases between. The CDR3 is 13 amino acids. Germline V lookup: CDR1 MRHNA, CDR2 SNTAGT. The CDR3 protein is CASSASDTGELFF. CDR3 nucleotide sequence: TGTGCCAGCAGTGCTAGCGACACCGGGGAGCTGTTTTTT.

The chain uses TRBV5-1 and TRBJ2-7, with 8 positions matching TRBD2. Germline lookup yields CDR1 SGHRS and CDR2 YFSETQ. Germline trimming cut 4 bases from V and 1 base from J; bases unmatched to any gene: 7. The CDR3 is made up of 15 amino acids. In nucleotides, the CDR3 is TGCGCCAGCAGCCACGTAGCGGGGCAGTCCTACGAGCAGTACTTC. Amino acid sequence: CASSHVAGQSYEQYF.

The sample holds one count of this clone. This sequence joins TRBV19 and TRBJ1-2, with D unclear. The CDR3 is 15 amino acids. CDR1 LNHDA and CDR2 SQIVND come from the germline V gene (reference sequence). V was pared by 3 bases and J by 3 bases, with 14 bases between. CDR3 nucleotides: TGTGCCAGTAGTATGGGGAGGAGTCCTGACTATGGCTACACCTTC. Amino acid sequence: CASSMGRSPDYGYTF.

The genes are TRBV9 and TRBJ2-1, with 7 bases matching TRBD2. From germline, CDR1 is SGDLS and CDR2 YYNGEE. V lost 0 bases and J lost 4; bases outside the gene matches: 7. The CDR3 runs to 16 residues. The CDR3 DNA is TGTGCCAGCAGCGTAGTTTCGCCTAGCGGTTACAATGAGCAGTTCTTC. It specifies CASSVVSPSGYNEQFF.

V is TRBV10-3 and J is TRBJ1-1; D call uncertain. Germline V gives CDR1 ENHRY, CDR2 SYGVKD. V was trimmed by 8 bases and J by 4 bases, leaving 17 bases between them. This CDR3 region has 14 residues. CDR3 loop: CAISASGVGTEAFF. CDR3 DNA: TGTGCCATCTCGGCTTCCGGGGTAGGCACTGAAGCTTTCTTT.

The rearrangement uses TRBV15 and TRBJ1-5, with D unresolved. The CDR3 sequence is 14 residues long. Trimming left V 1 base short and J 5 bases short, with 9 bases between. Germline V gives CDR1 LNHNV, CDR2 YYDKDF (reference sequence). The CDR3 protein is CATSRGGGDQPQHF. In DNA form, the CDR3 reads TGTGCCACCAGCAGAGGGGGAGGCGATCAGCCCCAGCATTTT.

The CDR3 here is CASSPGTAFEAFF. CDR3 sequence (DNA): TGTGCCAGTAGTCCAGGGACAGCCTTTGAAGCTTTCTTT. This rearrangement joins TRBV19 to TRBJ1-1; 7 bases map to TRBD1. V shed 5 bases, J shed 7 bases, and the junction held 7 bases outside the gene matches. Germline-derived CDR1 and CDR2 are LNHDA and SQIVND (reference sequence). This CDR3 is built from 13 residues.

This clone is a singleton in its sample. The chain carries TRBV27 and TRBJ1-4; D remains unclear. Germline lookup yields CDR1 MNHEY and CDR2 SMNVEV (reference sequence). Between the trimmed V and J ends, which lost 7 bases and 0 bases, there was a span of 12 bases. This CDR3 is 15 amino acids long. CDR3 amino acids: CASKLRSATNEKLFF. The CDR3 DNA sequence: TGTGCCAGCAAGTTACGTTCGGCAACTAATGAAAAACTGTTTTTT. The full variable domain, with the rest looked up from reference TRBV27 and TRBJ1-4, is EAQVTQNPRYLITVTGKKLTVTCSQNMNHEYMSWYRQDPGLGLRQIYYSMNVEVTDKGDVPEGYKVSRKEKRNFPLILESPSPNQTSLYFCASKLRSATNEKLFFGSGTQLSVL.

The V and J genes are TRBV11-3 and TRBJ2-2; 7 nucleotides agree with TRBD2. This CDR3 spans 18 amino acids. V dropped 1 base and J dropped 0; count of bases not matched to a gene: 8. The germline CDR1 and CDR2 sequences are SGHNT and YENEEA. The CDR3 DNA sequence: TGTGCCAGCAGCTTAGGGGCCGGCCTAGCGGCGAACACCGGGGAGCTGTTTTTT. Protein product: CASSLGAGLAANTGELFF.

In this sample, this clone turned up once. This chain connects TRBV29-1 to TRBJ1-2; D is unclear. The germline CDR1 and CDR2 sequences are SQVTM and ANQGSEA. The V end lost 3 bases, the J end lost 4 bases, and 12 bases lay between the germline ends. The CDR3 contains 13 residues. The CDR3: CSVDRLTFYGYTF. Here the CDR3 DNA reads TGCAGCGTTGACAGGCTAACCTTCTATGGCTACACCTTC.